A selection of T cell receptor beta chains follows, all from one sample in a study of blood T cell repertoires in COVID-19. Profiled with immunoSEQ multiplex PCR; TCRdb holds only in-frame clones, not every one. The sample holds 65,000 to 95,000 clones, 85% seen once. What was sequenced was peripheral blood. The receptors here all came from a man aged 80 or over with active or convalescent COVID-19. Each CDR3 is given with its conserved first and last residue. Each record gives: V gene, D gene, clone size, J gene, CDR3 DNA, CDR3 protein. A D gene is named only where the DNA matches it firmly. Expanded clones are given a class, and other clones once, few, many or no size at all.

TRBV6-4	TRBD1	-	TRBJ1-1	TGTGCCAGCATTGTTACGACAGGGGGCACTGAAGCTTTCTTT	CASIVTTGGTEAFF
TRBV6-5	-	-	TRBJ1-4	TGTGCCAGCAGTTACCGGGGGACGGCTAATGAAAAACTGTTTTTT	CASSYRGTANEKLFF
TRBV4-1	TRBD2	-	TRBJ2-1	TGCGCCAGCAGCCAATTAGGACTAGCGGGTTCCTACAATGAGCAGTTCTTC	CASSQLGLAGSYNEQFF
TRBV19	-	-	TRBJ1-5	TGTGCCAGTAGTATAGTGGCAGGGTCGGCCAATCAGCCCCAGCATTTT	CASSIVAGSANQPQHF
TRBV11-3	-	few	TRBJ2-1	TGTGCCAGCCAGGGGTATGAGCAGTTCTTC	CASQGYEQFF
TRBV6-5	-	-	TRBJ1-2	TGTGCCAGCAGCACCGGGGGGATCGGTGGCTACACCTTC	CASSTGGIGGYTF
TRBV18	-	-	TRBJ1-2	TGTGCCAGCTCACCACCAGAGGCAGGGATGGGTGGCTACACCTTC	CASSPPEAGMGGYTF
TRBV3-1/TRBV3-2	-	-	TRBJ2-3	TGTGCCAGCTGGGGTAGCGGAACCACAGATACGCAGTATTTT	CASWGSGTTDTQYF
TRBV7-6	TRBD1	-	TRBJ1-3	TGTGCCAGCAGCTTAGAGTACAGGGGAGGAAACACCATATATTTT	CASSLEYRGGNTIYF
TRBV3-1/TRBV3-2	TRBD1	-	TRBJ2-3	TGTGCCAGCAGCCTTCAGGGGGCGCGGTCAAATACGCAGTATTTT	CASSLQGARSNTQYF
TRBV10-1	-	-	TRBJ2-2	TGCGCCAGCAGTGAGAGCGGCACCGGGGAGCTGTTTTTT	CASSESGTGELFF
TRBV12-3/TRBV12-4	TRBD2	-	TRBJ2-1	TGTGCCAGCAGTTTATTAGCGGGGGGGCCTCAGTTCTTC	CASSLLAGGPQFF
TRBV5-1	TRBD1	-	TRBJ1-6	TGCGCCAGCAGCGTACAGGGGAACAATTCACCCCTCCACTTT	CASSVQGNNSPLHF
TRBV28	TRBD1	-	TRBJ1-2	TGTGCCATCAAAAGGGGGCAGAACTATGGCTACACCTTC	CAIKRGQNYGYTF
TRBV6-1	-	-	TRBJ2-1	TGTGCCAGCAGTGAATTAAGACGAGGCTCCTACAATGAGCAGTTCTTC	CASSELRRGSYNEQFF
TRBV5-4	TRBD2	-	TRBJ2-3	TGTGCCAGCAGTTCAATAGCGGGAGGGGCCACAGATACGCAGTATTTT	CASSSIAGGATDTQYF
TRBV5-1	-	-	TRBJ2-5	TGCGCCAGCAGCTCAACAGCGTCAGTGGGGGGGACCCAGTACTTC	CASSSTASVGGTQYF
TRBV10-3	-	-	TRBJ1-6	TGTGCCATCAGTGAGTCGTACAGTAATTCACCCCTCCACTTT	CAISESYSNSPLHF
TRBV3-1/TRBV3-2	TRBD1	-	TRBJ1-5	TGTGCCAGCAGCCAACCGGGACAGGGTGTTAGAAATCAGCCCCAGCATTTT	CASSQPGQGVRNQPQHF
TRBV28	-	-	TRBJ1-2	TGTGCCAGCAGTTTATGGCAGGGGACCTATGGCTACACCTTC	CASSLWQGTYGYTF
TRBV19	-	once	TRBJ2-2	TGTGCCAGTAGTGCCTTCGGGGGACAGACTTACACCGGGGAGCTGTTTTTT	CASSAFGGQTYTGELFF
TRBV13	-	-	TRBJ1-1	TGTGCCAGCAGCTTAAGGGAGGCTGGCACTGAAGCTTTCTTT	CASSLREAGTEAFF
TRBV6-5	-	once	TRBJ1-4	TGTGCCAGCAGTTTGGACAGTCGGCGTGAAAAACTGTTTTTT	CASSLDSRREKLFF
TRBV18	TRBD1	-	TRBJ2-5	TGTGCCAGCTCAGCGGACAGGGGAGGAGAGACCCAGTACTTC	CASSADRGGETQYF
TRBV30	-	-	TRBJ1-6	TGTGCCTGGGGGGACATTCTGCGCTCACCCCTCCACTTT	CAWGDILRSPLHF
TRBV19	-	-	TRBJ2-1	TGTGCCAGTAGTGCTAGGACAGGGAGGGCATTTGAGCAGTTCTTC	CASSARTGRAFEQFF
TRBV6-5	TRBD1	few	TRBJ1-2	TGTGCCAGCAGTTTCGGGCTAGGGGGCGGCTACACCTTC	CASSFGLGGGYTF
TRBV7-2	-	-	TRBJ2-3	TGTGCCAGTTCTCAGGGGCCAGAGGATACGCAGTATTTT	CASSQGPEDTQYF
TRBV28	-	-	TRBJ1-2	TGTGCCAGCATGTGGGAGATAGGGATCGGTTTAGCCTTC	CASMWEIGIGLAF
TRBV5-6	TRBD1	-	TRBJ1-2	TGTGCCAGCAGTAGGGACAGGCGCCCCTATGGCTACACCTTC	CASSRDRRPYGYTF
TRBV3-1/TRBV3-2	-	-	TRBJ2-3	TGTGCCAGCAGCCAGGGAGCAATCACAGATACGCAGTATTTT	CASSQGAITDTQYF
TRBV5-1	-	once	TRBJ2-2	TGCGCCAGCAGCTCAGCTGACCGGGGGATCGGGGAGCTGTTTTTT	CASSSADRGIGELFF
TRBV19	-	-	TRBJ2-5	TGTGCCAGTCAAAGGGGCATATTAGGGACCCAGTACTTC	CASQRGILGTQYF
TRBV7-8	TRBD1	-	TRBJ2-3	TGTGCCAGCAGCTCGTGGGACAGGGAAGATACGCAGTATTTT	CASSSWDREDTQYF
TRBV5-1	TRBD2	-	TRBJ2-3	TGCGCCAGCAGCTTGGAGCTAGCGGGAGGGCCAGATACGCAGTATTTT	CASSLELAGGPDTQYF
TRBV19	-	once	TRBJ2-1	TGTGCCACCCGCGGGATAGGGTCCTACAATGAGCAGTTCTTC	CATRGIGSYNEQFF
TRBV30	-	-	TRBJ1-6	TGTGCCCTCACGGGCAGGGTCGGTTTTAATTCACCCCTCCACTTT	CALTGRVGFNSPLHF
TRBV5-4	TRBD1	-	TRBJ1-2	TGTGCCAGCACGACAGGGGGCGCGATCTATGGCTACACCTTC	CASTTGGAIYGYTF
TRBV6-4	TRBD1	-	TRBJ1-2	TGTGCCAGCAGTGCGGGACAGGGGCGCGGCTACACCTTC	CASSAGQGRGYTF
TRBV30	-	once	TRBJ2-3	TGTGCCTGGAGTCCCACTGCCCTGAACACAGATACGCAGTATTTT	CAWSPTALNTDTQYF
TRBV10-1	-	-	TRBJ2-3	TGCGCCAGCAGTGAGTCGTTAGGGGGACGCACAGATACGCAGTATTTT	CASSESLGGRTDTQYF
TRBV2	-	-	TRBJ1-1	TGTGCCAGCAGTGAGAGCCAGGTCCCGGTGAACACTGAAGCTTTCTTT	CASSESQVPVNTEAFF
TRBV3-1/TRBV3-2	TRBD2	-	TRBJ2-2	TGTGCCAGCAGCCATCGACTAGCGGGGGCCGTTTCGAACACCGGGGAGCTGTTTTTT	CASSHRLAGAVSNTGELFF
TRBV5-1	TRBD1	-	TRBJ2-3	TGCGCCAGCAGCTTAGGACAGGTCACAGATACGCAGTATTTT	CASSLGQVTDTQYF
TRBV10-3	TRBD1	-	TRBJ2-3	TGTGCCATTAGGACAGGACCACTCACAGATACGCAGTATTTT	CAIRTGPLTDTQYF
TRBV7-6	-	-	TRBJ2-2	TGTGCCAGCAGCCGTAGGGGTCCCGGGGAGCTGTTTTTT	CASSRRGPGELFF
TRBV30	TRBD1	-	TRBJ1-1	TGTGCCTGGAACCCGACAGGGTGGAACACTGAAGCTTTCTTT	CAWNPTGWNTEAFF
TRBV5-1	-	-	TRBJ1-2	TGCGCCAGCAGCTTGGCCTGGGGGGAAAAGAGGCATGGCTACACCTTC	CASSLAWGEKRHGYTF
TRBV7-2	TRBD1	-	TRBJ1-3	TGTGCCAGCAGCATACAGGGGTCTGGAAACACCATATATTTT	CASSIQGSGNTIYF
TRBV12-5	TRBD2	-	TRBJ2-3	TGTGCTAGTGGTGGTAGCGGGAGATTGGCAGATACGCAGTATTTT	CASGGSGRLADTQYF
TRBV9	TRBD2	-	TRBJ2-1	TGTGCCAGCAGCCCCGCCCAGGCTAGCGGGCACAATGAGCAGTTCTTC	CASSPAQASGHNEQFF
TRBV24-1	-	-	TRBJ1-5	TGTGCCACCAGCGGAGAGGGGGTGGACAATCAGCCCCAGCATTTT	CATSGEGVDNQPQHF